This TCR beta chain comes out of a study of blood T cells in healthy people across ages. Whole-study context: Template switching captured about one barcoded beta molecule per two T cells. The study's findings and limits: Significant beta diversity loss was already apparent by age approximately 42, declining roughly linearly.

Notes on this clonotype: Its specificity is not known.

The ends lost 5 bases at V and 1 base at J; junction bases unmatched: 9. Germline lookup yields CDR1 LGHNA and CDR2 YNFKEQ. The CDR3 is 17 amino acids. Primed by a sample-barcoded 5' primer and a J-beta primer mix, a second PCR proceeded for 7 to 11 cycles. TCRdb redid the calling of the 5' RACE reads with MiXCR, one entry per CDR3 protein. The data hold around 650,000 distinct CDR3 sequences, with approximately 40% observed a single time. Healthy Caucasian individuals from Russia aged about 6 to 100 served as donors. RNA extraction gave at least 5.5 micrograms of total RNA per sample. The sample consisted of blood. The chain carries TRBV4-2 and TRBJ2-3, with TRBD2 matching 10 bases. The origin of this receptor is a man at least 80 years old in good health. As DNA, the CDR3 is TGTGCCAGCAGCAAGCGGGAGGGCCAGGTCCGCACAGATACGCAGTATTTT. Protein product: CASSKREGQVRTDTQYF.